These 3 T cell receptor beta chains share one sample of origin, sequenced in a study of shared clonotypes between healthy human individuals. Data came from immunoSEQ multiplex PCR; TCRdb stores just in-frame clones and leaves some out. The sample records under 550,000 clones, approximately 95% being singletons. Sequenced sample: naive CD4+ T cells sorted from blood. Subset noted: CD45RA+ positively selected. The source of these receptors is a woman in her thirties in good health.

The V gene is TRBV7-2, the J gene TRBJ2-1; D is unclear. This CDR3 region has 14 residues. CDR1 is SGHTA and CDR2 is FQGNSA in the germline V gene. V was shortened by 6 bases and J by 4 bases, with 13 bases between the two germline ends. CDR3 sequence (DNA): TGTGCCAGCAGACAATCGCTAGTGTACAATGAGCAGTTCTTC. Protein product: CASRQSLVYNEQFF.

This chain connects TRBV6-5 to TRBJ2-1; D may correspond to TRBD1 or TRBD2 (5 bases each). Germline CDR1 and CDR2: MNHEY and SVGAGI. V lost 6 bases to trimming and J lost 3 bases, with 15 bases between them. There are 15 residues in the CDR3. CDR3: CASSKTEGNYNEQFF. As DNA, the CDR3 is TGTGCCAGCAGCAAGACTGAGGGGAACTACAATGAGCAGTTCTTC.

A few counts support this clone. The chain is built from TRBV6-5 and TRBJ1-4; 8 bases fit TRBD1. This CDR3 comprises 14 residues. Losses at the gene ends were 5 bases for V and 6 bases for J; bases not matched to a gene: 5. Germline CDR1 and CDR2: MNHEY and SVGAGI. The CDR3 DNA reads TGTGCCAGCAGTCCTGGACAGGGTCATGAAAAACTGTTTTTT. Amino acid sequence: CASSPGQGHEKLFF.